The sequence of this T cell receptor beta chain was determined in a study of CD8 T cells in ankylosing spondylitis. Findings of the study overall: In peripheral blood, disease-linked CD8+ clones occurred at relatively low frequencies. Made up of about eight highly homologous variants, a TCR beta motif appeared characteristic of ankylosing spondylitis blood. It was reported that disease-linked clones were significantly enriched in matched ankylosing spondylitis synovial fluid.

With molecular barcodes, quantitative 5'-RACE was used to make the TCR beta libraries. TCRdb used MiXCR to reprocess the 5' RACE reads, holding one entry per CDR3 protein. This table has approximately 400,000 distinct CDR3 sequences, more than 25% appearing once. V lost 4 bases and J 2 bases, leaving 12 bases between the germline ends. The CDR3 spans 14 residues. The germline gives CDR1 SGHRS, CDR2 YFSETQ. This clonotype was recorded a few times. The antigen is not known. This receptor was taken from a male donor with ankylosing spondylitis. Input material: blood, either unsorted or a sorted T cell fraction (not recorded which). The V call is TRBV5-1, the J call TRBJ2-5; D not resolved. CDR3 sequence reads: CASSPAPAQETQYF. In DNA form, the CDR3 reads TGCGCCAGCAGCCCTGCCCCCGCACAAGAGACCCAGTACTTC. Supplemented by reference TRBV5-1 and TRBJ2-5, the full variable domain reads KAGVTQTPRYLIKTRGQQVTLSCSPISGHRSVSWYQQTPGQGLQFLFEYFSETQRNKGNFPGRFSGRQFSNSRSEMNVSTLELGDSALYLCASSPAPAQETQYFGPGTRLLVL.